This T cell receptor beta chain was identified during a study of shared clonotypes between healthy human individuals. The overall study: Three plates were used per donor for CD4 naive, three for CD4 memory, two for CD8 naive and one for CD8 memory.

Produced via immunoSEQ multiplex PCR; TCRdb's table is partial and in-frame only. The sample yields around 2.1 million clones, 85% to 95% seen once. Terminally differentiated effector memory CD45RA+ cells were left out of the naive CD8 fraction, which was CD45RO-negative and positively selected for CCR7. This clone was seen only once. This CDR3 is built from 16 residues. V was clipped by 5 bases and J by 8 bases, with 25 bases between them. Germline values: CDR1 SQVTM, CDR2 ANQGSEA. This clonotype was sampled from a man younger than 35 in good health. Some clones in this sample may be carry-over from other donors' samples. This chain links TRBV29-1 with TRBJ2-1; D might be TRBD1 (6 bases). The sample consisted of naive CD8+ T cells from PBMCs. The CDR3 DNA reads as TGCAGCGTTTTTGGGCCGGGGCCAGGGGCGCGGCATGAGCAGTTCTTC. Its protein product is CSVFGPGPGARHEQFF.